This entry is about one T cell receptor beta chain. The target antigen is unknown. Next came a second PCR, run for about 6 to 11 cycles, which used a sample-barcoded 5' primer along with a J-beta primer mix. TCRdb reanalysed the 5' RACE reads using MiXCR and keeps one entry per CDR3 protein. Among over 950,000 distinct CDR3 sequences listed, more than 30% were seen once. The sample comes from a study of blood T cells in healthy people across ages. The CDR3 consists of 15 residues. V was clipped by 6 bases and J by 2 bases; unmatched bases: 4. The germline gives CDR1 LGHNT, CDR2 FRNRAP. Regarding the study as a whole: There was no known CMV status for donors, so expanded clonotype changes were possibly confounded.

The sample was blood. This sequence joins TRBV12-5 and TRBJ2-3; 11 bases match TRBD2. The receptor comes from a man aged 18-30 years in good health. The CDR3 region has the DNA TGTGCTAGTGGCCCACTAGCGGGGGTCACAGATACGCAGTATTTT. Translated, it gives CASGPLAGVTDTQYF. Looking up the rest from reference TRBV12-5 and TRBJ2-3 gives the full variable domain: DARVTQTPRHKVTEMGQEVTMRCQPILGHNTVFWYRQTMMQGLELLAYFRNRAPLDDSGMPKDRFSAEMPDATLATLKIQPSEPRDSAVYFCASGPLAGVTDTQYFGPGTRLTVL.